This TCR beta chain was obtained from a study of metastatic and nonmetastatic thyroid tumors. V lost 6 bases, J lost 2 bases, and 10 bases stayed unmatched. CDR1 and CDR2 (germline): DFQATT, SNEGSKA (reference sequence). This CDR3 has 16 amino acids. Study results and limitations: Compared with benign nodules, malignant thyroid tumors were reported to have significantly higher TCR beta diversity in both blood and tumor.

Note on this clone: What it binds is unknown.

TCRdb re-called clones via MiXCR from the PCR reads. The sample shows 25,000 or so clones, approximately 16% of them seen only once. Not a single patient had been given any form of treatment at any point before undergoing thyroid surgery. Source material: blood. The chain employs TRBV20-1 and TRBJ2-6, with 7 bases lining up with TRBD1. The TCR comes from a male donor with papillary thyroid cancer or a benign thyroid nodule (not recorded which). Some clones in this sample may be carry-over from other donors' samples. CDR3 bases: TGCAGTGCCGCCAAACTTACAGGGGCTGGGGCCAACGTCCTGACTTTC. As protein: CSAAKLTGAGANVLTF.